This T cell receptor beta chain is from a study of blood T cell dynamics during melanoma immunotherapy. Across the study: Standard first-line treatment here was pembrolizumab or nivolumab plus ipilimumab in metastatic melanoma.

Here immunoSEQ multiplex PCR was the method, and the copy in TCRdb shows in-frame clones only, minus some. The sample consists of 11,000 or so clones, approximately 82% of them appearing once. The time point here: pre-treatment baseline. Response was assessed by RECIST 1.1 at 12 weeks, except a couple of rapid progressors. This CDR3 is built from 15 residues. Per germline, CDR1 MNHEY and CDR2 SVGAGI. Trimming took off 5 bases at V and 0 bases at J, with 14 bases between the two ends. The chain is built from TRBV6-5 and TRBJ2-7; D unresolved. The source material was blood, sampled from a patient treated with checkpoint blockade. This TCR was sampled from a human donor with melanoma. The DNA of the CDR3 is TGTGCCAGCAGTACTAACAATCCGAGCTCCTACGAGCAGTACTTC. It codes for CASSTNNPSSYEQYF.